The 23 T cell receptor beta chains below were found in one sample sequenced in a study of graft-versus-host responses after intestinal transplantation. For these TCRs, the target antigens are not known. Sequencing was performed with immunoSEQ multiplex PCR; in TCRdb, only in-frame clones are kept and a portion is missing. The sample includes approximately 79,000 clones, around 80% of them seen just once. The input for sequencing was unstimulated CD4+ T cells sorted from spleen or lymph node cells, taken before intestinal transplant. The receptors originated from a human donor who received an intestinal transplant.

This clone was found once. The chain couples TRBV6-5 to TRBJ2-3, with a possible D match to TRBD2 (5 bases). The CDR3 loop spans 15 amino acids. From germline, CDR1 is MNHEY and CDR2 SVGAGI. Trimming shortened V by 3 bases and J by 3 bases, and 13 bases separated the two germline ends. The CDR3 reads CASSYGLAYTDTQYF. CDR3 in DNA: TGTGCCAGCAGTTATGGCCTAGCATATACAGATACGCAGTATTTT.

This clone was seen only once. The chain combines TRBV7-8 with TRBJ1-2; no firm D call. This CDR3 is 14 amino acids long. Germline V lookup: CDR1 SGHVS, CDR2 FQNEAQ. Trimming stripped 0 bases from V and 6 bases from J, with 11 bases between. DNA of the CDR3: TGTGCCAGCAGCTTAGCGTCCCTACTAGATGGCTACACCTTC. Residues: CASSLASLLDGYTF.

This clone was detected a few times. The rearrangement joins TRBV5-1 to TRBJ2-7, with a possible D match to TRBD1 (6 bases). V was shortened by 6 bases and J by 1 base, with 17 bases between the two germline ends. This CDR3 is 15 amino acids long. Germline loops: CDR1 SGHRS, CDR2 YFSETQ. CDR3 DNA sequence: TGCGCCAGCACCAGATCATGGGACATTTCCTACGAGCAGTACTTC. Translation gives CASTRSWDISYEQYF.

The V call is TRBV28, the J call TRBJ2-7, with D perhaps TRBD2 (5 bases). Germline CDR1 reads MDHEN; CDR2 reads SYDVKM. The CDR3 spans 12 residues. Deletions cut 8 bases from V and 6 bases from J, with 14 bases between. The CDR3 sequence is CASCTGIVEQYF. CDR3 nucleotide sequence: TGTGCCAGCTGTACGGGGATCGTCGAGCAGTACTTC.

The chain employs TRBV7-9 and TRBJ2-6, with TRBD1 as a possible D gene (6 bases). The CDR3 runs to 19 residues. Germline V CDR1 and CDR2: SEHNR, FQNEAQ (reference sequence). V was shortened by 5 bases and J by 0 bases, with 20 bases between the two germline ends. For the CDR3, the DNA is TGTGCCAGCAGCGACCGGAAGGACAGATTCAACTCTGGGGCCAACGTCCTGACTTTC. Protein: CASSDRKDRFNSGANVLTF.

This chain joins TRBV4-2 and TRBJ2-7, with D unclear. CDR3 length: 14 residues. The V and J ends lost 1 base and 5 bases respectively, with 12 bases between them. Germline loops: CDR1 LGHNA, CDR2 YNFKEQ. The CDR3 bases are TGTGCCAGCAGCCAAGGAGCTCCCGCTAACGAGCAGTACTTC. It yields the protein CASSQGAPANEQYF.

The rearrangement joins TRBV4-1 to TRBJ2-1; possibly TRBD2 for D (6 bases). CDR1 and CDR2 (germline): MGHRA, YSYEKL. The CDR3 is 15 amino acids. The V gene lost 1 base and the J gene lost 8 bases, with 15 bases spanning the gap. CDR3 DNA sequence: TGCGCCAGCAGCCAAGTGTCAACGGGAGTGTATGAGCAGTTCTTC. It translates to CASSQVSTGVYEQFF.

This clone was found once. The CDR3 protein is CSPGGGEQFF. CDR3 in DNA: TGCAGCCCGGGTGGAGGTGAGCAGTTCTTC. The chain is built from TRBV20-1 and TRBJ2-1; possible D gene TRBD2, 5 bases. The CDR3 runs 10 residues. Germline CDR1 DFQATT, CDR2 SNEGSKA (reference sequence).

This clone was recorded a few times. The CDR3 does not close with the conserved phenylalanine or tryptophan, likely indicating a read error. It is unclear where the CDR3 begins or ends on the DNA, so no DNA is shown, and the CDR3 is as TCRdb lists it. The CDR3 here is CAWFFSRDFI. V and J are TRBV30 and TRBJ2-7; the table assigns TRBD2, which was not confirmed against the DNA. The CDR3 length equals 10 residues, ends included. The germline V gene has CDR1 GTSNPN and CDR2 SVGIG (reference sequence).

V is TRBV2 and J is TRBJ2-7, with no clear D. V was clipped by 4 bases and J by 7 bases, with 8 bases between them. The germline gives CDR1 SNHLY, CDR2 FYNNEI. The CDR3 is 11 amino acids. The CDR3 spells CASSGAWEQYF. CDR3 nucleotide sequence: TGTGCCAGCAGTGGGGCGTGGGAGCAGTACTTC. Drawing the rest from reference TRBV2 and TRBJ2-7, the complete variable domain is EPEVTQTPSHQVTQMGQEVILRCVPISNHLYFYWYRQILGQKVEFLVSFYNNEISEKSEIFDDQFSVERPDGSNFTLKIRSTKLEDSAMYFCASSGAWEQYFGPGTRLTVT.

This chain joins TRBV6-1 and TRBJ1-2; 7 nucleotides match TRBD1. CDR1 MNHNS and CDR2 SASEGT come from the germline V gene. V dropped 5 bases and J dropped 4; count of bases not matched to a gene: 10. CDR3 length: 15 amino acids. The CDR3 spells CASSHRDSLSYGYTF. For the CDR3, the DNA is TGTGCCAGCAGTCACCGGGACAGCTTATCCTATGGCTACACCTTC.

Only one count was recorded for this clone. The chain is built from TRBV10-3 and TRBJ1-5; the match to TRBD1 covers 11 bases. V lost 4 bases, J lost 1 base, and 3 bases stayed unmatched. Germline CDR1 reads ENHRY; CDR2 reads SYGVKD. The CDR3 covers 16 residues. The CDR3 protein is CAISGTGGASNQPQHF. The CDR3 DNA reads TGTGCCATCAGTGGGACAGGGGGCGCGAGCAATCAGCCCCAGCATTTT.

J is TRBJ2-7 and V is TRBV5-4; TRBD1 might be the D (5 bases). V dropped 4 bases and J dropped 3 bases, with 20 bases sitting between them. The CDR3 has 16 residues. Germline CDR1 reads SGHNT; CDR2 reads YYREEE (reference sequence). Here the CDR3 reads CASSPSSGRMGYEQYF. CDR3 nucleotide sequence: TGTGCCAGCAGCCCAAGTTCAGGGCGAATGGGCTACGAGCAGTACTTC.

In this sample, this clone turned up a few times. The chain is built from TRBV2 and TRBJ1-3; 10 positions agree with TRBD1. The ends lost 6 bases at V and 8 bases at J; junction bases unmatched: 4. This CDR3 is built from 13 residues. Germline V CDR1 and CDR2: SNHLY, FYNNEI. The CDR3 region has the DNA TGTGCCAGCAGGCGACAGGGGGCGGACACCATATATTTT. Its translation: CASRRQGADTIYF.

The V gene is TRBV28, the J gene TRBJ1-6; 8 bases line up with TRBD1. Germline V gives CDR1 MDHEN, CDR2 SYDVKM. After removal of 10 bases from V and 8 bases from J, the junction contained 4 bases not matched to a gene. The CDR3 consists of 12 residues. The CDR3 DNA is TGTGCCACCGGACAGGGTTATTCACCCCTCCACTTT. Protein: CATGQGYSPLHF.

The chain carries TRBV7-9 and TRBJ2-2; TRBD1 agrees at 10 bases. Germline V CDR1 and CDR2: SEHNR, FQNEAQ (reference sequence). The CDR3 has 18 residues. V lost 3 bases, J lost 5 bases, and 12 bases stayed unmatched. CDR3 protein: CASSFAPMGQGMTGELFF. CDR3 in DNA: TGTGCCAGCAGCTTTGCCCCAATGGGACAGGGGATGACCGGGGAGCTGTTTTTT.

This clone was found once. The rearrangement joins TRBV9 to TRBJ2-2; weak D call: TRBD2 (6 bases). The V and J ends lost 3 bases and 4 bases respectively, with 13 bases between them. The CDR3 length is 15 residues. CDR1 is SGDLS, CDR2 YYNGEE, per germline. The CDR3 sequence: CASSAGGGATGELFF. The DNA of the CDR3 is TGTGCCAGCAGCGCTGGCGGAGGGGCCACCGGGGAGCTGTTTTTT.

This sequence joins TRBV11-2 and TRBJ1-1; perhaps TRBD1 as D (6 bases). The V and J ends lost 1 base and 2 bases respectively, with 8 bases between them. The length of the CDR3 is 14 residues. Germline CDR1 and CDR2: SGHAT and FQNNGV. This chain's CDR3 is CASSLVQGNTEAFF. For the CDR3, the DNA is TGTGCCAGCAGCTTAGTACAGGGAAACACTGAAGCTTTCTTT.

The chain links TRBV5-6 to TRBJ2-5; possibly TRBD1 for D (5 bases). V dropped 2 bases and J dropped 2 bases, with 19 bases sitting between them. Per germline, CDR1 SGHDT and CDR2 YYEEEE. This CDR3 is 17 amino acids long. CDR3 loop: CASSLRQGGFGQETQYF. DNA for the CDR3: TGTGCCAGCAGCTTACGTCAGGGTGGTTTCGGGCAAGAGACCCAGTACTTC.

This clone was observed once. V and J are TRBV9 and TRBJ1-5, with TRBD1 matching over 8 bases. CDR1 is SGDLS, CDR2 YYNGEE, per germline. After removal of 0 bases from V and 0 bases from J, the junction contained 2 bases not matched to a gene. This CDR3 is 16 amino acids long. The CDR3 loop is CASSVGGQDSNQPQHF. DNA for the CDR3: TGTGCCAGCAGCGTAGGGGGACAGGATAGCAATCAGCCCCAGCATTTT.

This rearrangement joins TRBV5-1 to TRBJ1-2, with 7 bases that match TRBD1. The CDR3 spans 15 residues. Germline values: CDR1 SGHRS, CDR2 YFSETQ. The V segment lost 4 bases and the J segment 7 bases; nucleotides outside the gene matches: 13. As DNA, the CDR3 is TGCGCCAGCAGCATCATCTGGCCAGGGGGAAGTGGCTACACCTTC. The encoded protein is CASSIIWPGGSGYTF.

V usage is TRBV19 and J usage is TRBJ1-4, with D perhaps matching TRBD1 (6 bases). V dropped 10 bases and J dropped 8 bases, with 23 bases sitting between them. From germline, CDR1 is LNHDA and CDR2 SQIVND (reference sequence). CDR3 size: 15 residues. CDR3 region: CATQGDMQGREKLFF. The CDR3 DNA sequence: TGTGCCACCCAAGGGGACATGCAGGGGCGGGAAAAACTGTTTTTT.

V usage is TRBV5-1 and J usage is TRBJ1-1; D perhaps matches TRBD1 (6 bases). Trimming took 0 bases from V and 6 from J, leaving 9 bases between them. The V gene's germline CDR1 is SGHRS and CDR2 YFSETQ. The CDR3 is made up of 13 amino acids. The CDR3: CASSLGTVAEAFF. CDR3 nucleotides: TGCGCCAGCAGCTTGGGGACAGTGGCTGAAGCTTTCTTT.